The 14 T cell receptor beta chains in this list originate from one sample, sequenced in a study of cytomegalovirus exposure and HLA in healthy donors. A multiplex PCR was run with 60 Vbeta primers and 13 Jbeta primers. Sequencing was performed with immunoSEQ multiplex PCR; in TCRdb, only in-frame clones are kept and a portion is missing. The table includes more than 100,000 clones, approximately 73% detected once. Sequenced sample: PBMCs. Source of these receptors: a woman aged 18-29 years in good health and CMV-seropositive.

The rearrangement joins TRBV11-2 to TRBJ1-4; no clear D. Looked up from germline, CDR1 is SGHAT and CDR2 is FQNNGV. The length of the CDR3 is 13 residues. V was pared by 10 bases and J by 4 bases, with 13 bases between. CDR3 DNA: TGTGCCACCTCGAGATCCTTTAATGAAAAACTGTTTTTT. It encodes CATSRSFNEKLFF.

The chain combines TRBV28 with TRBJ2-1, with 8 bases aligning to TRBD2. The ends lost 4 bases at V and 3 bases at J; junction bases unmatched: 11. The CDR3 consists of 17 residues. Germline CDR1 MDHEN, CDR2 SYDVKM. The DNA for the CDR3 is TGTGCCAGCAGTTCCTCATCCGGGACTAGGCACTACAATGAGCAGTTCTTC. It codes for CASSSSSGTRHYNEQFF.

The chain couples TRBV5-1 to TRBJ2-7; tentatively, D is TRBD2 (5 bases). Germline values: CDR1 SGHRS, CDR2 YFSETQ. The V end lost 0 bases, the J end lost 6 bases, and 13 bases lay between the germline ends. The CDR3 length is 14 residues. CDR3 sequence reads: CASSLDFSGGEQYF. Written as DNA, the CDR3 is TGCGCCAGCAGCTTGGATTTCTCCGGAGGCGAGCAGTACTTC.

This clone was detected a few times. The chain joins TRBV20-1 to TRBJ2-5; D is undetermined. Looked up from germline, CDR1 is DFQATT and CDR2 is SNEGSKA (reference sequence). This CDR3 has 11 residues. With 5 bases removed from V and 7 bases from J, the gap between germline ends came to 11 bases. The CDR3 DNA reads TGCAGTGCTCTACGGTCTGGGACCCAGTACTTC. It is translated as CSALRSGTQYF.

Note on this clone: Other DNA sequences from this sample encode an identical CDR3 as well. This rearrangement joins TRBV28 to TRBJ2-3, with 10 bases identical to TRBD2. CDR3 length: 17 amino acids. The germline V gene has CDR1 MDHEN and CDR2 SYDVKM. Trimming at V came to 1 base and at J to 0 bases, leaving 4 bases not matched to a gene. CDR3 bases: TGTGCCAGCAGTTTATCGCTAGCGGGGGCTAGCACAGATACGCAGTATTTT. Translation gives CASSLSLAGASTDTQYF. Variable domain in full (rest from reference TRBV28 and TRBJ2-3): DVKVTQSSRYLVKRTGEKVFLECVQDMDHENMFWYRQDPGLGLRLIYFSYDVKMKEKGDIPEGYSVSREKKERFSLILESASTNQTSMYLCASSLSLAGASTDTQYFGPGTRLTVL.

The V and J genes are TRBV30 and TRBJ2-5; D gene uncertain. This CDR3 contains 12 residues. Germline V gene data show CDR1 as GTSNPN and CDR2 as SVGIG (reference sequence). Deletions cut 3 bases from V and 5 bases from J, with 10 bases between. CDR3 DNA: TGTGCCTGGAGACTTAACGCGGAGACCCAGTACTTC. Translated, it gives CAWRLNAETQYF.

The gene calls are TRBV6-5 and TRBJ1-3, with a tentative D call TRBD1 (6 bases). Germline CDR1 reads MNHEY; CDR2 reads SVGAGI. V gave up 4 bases and J gave up 2 bases, with 12 bases separating them. The CDR3 extends over 15 amino acids. Here the CDR3 reads CASSSPGEAGNTIYF. CDR3 coding DNA: TGTGCCAGCAGTTCCCCAGGGGAAGCTGGAAACACCATATATTTT.

The CDR3 reads CASSLRDPRGAGELFF. DNA of the CDR3: TGTGCCAGCAGTTTACGAGACCCTCGGGGGGCCGGGGAGCTGTTTTTT. The chain is built from TRBV27 and TRBJ2-2, with TRBD2 identical over 7 bases. J was trimmed by 6 bases and V by 2 bases; bases with no gene match: 9. The CDR3 length is 16 residues. Germline V CDR1 and CDR2: MNHEY, SMNVEV (reference sequence).

This chain connects TRBV9 to TRBJ1-2; D unclear. V lost 0 bases, J lost 7 bases, and 16 bases lay in between. CDR3 length equals 15 residues. Germline CDR1 reads SGDLS; CDR2 reads YYNGEE. CDR3 region: CASSVEAGTFFGYTF. The DNA for the CDR3 is TGTGCCAGCAGCGTAGAGGCAGGAACATTTTTTGGCTACACCTTC.

In its sample, this clone was seen once. The rearrangement joins TRBV11-3 to TRBJ2-1; D possibly corresponds to TRBD1 (6 bases). Germline-derived CDR1 and CDR2 are SGHNT and YENEEA. The CDR3 covers 16 residues. V lost 3 bases to trimming and J lost 9 bases, with 21 bases between them. The chain's CDR3 is CASSLTSGGASGEQFF. The CDR3 DNA reads as TGTGCCAGCAGCTTGACAAGTGGGGGCGCTTCGGGTGAGCAGTTCTTC.

This sequence joins TRBV12-5 and TRBJ2-1; D remains ambiguous. V shed 9 bases and J shed 0 bases, with 9 bases lying between them. Germline lookup yields CDR1 LGHNT and CDR2 FRNRAP. This CDR3 has 13 amino acids. This chain's CDR3 is CASFTRSYNEQFF. The CDR3 DNA follows: TGTGCTAGCTTTACGCGCTCCTACAATGAGCAGTTCTTC.

The rearrangement uses TRBV27 and TRBJ1-4; 8 nucleotides line up with TRBD1. Germline V lookup: CDR1 MNHEY, CDR2 SMNVEV (reference sequence). The CDR3 has 13 residues. With 6 bases clipped from V and 5 bases from J, the junction kept 2 bases outside the gene matches. The DNA for the CDR3 is TGTGCCAGCAGCCGGGACAGGAATGAAAAACTGTTTTTT. It yields the protein CASSRDRNEKLFF.

CDR3: CASSPRLAGGTFGTGELFF. CDR3 bases: TGTGCCAGCAGCCCTAGACTAGCGGGAGGTACTTTTGGCACCGGGGAGCTGTTTTTT. V and J are TRBV7-2 and TRBJ2-2, with 13 bases lining up with TRBD2. This CDR3 region has 19 residues. CDR1 SGHTA and CDR2 FQGNSA come from the germline V gene. The V and J ends lost 5 bases and 4 bases, in that order; junction bases with no gene match: 13. The whole variable domain, filled in from reference TRBV7-2 and TRBJ2-2, reads GAGVSQSPSNKVTEKGKDVELRCDPISGHTALYWYRQSLGQGLEFLIYFQGNSAPDKSGLPSDRFSAERTGGSVSTLTIQRTQQEDSAVYLCASSPRLAGGTFGTGELFFGEGSRLTVL.

The V and J genes are TRBV7-8 and TRBJ2-3, with 9 bases that match TRBD2. CDR3 length: 17 residues. The V gene's germline CDR1 is SGHVS and CDR2 FQNEAQ. V was pared by 0 bases and J by 5 bases, with 9 bases of the junction left unmatched. The chain's CDR3 is CASSLARGGAGKDTQYF. The CDR3 DNA sequence: TGTGCCAGCAGCTTAGCGCGCGGGGGGGCGGGTAAAGATACGCAGTATTTT.